The present T cell receptor (beta chain) was sequenced within a study of blood T cell repertoires in COVID-19. Study as a whole: COVID-19 samples collected from the United States, Italy and Spain covered acute and convalescent phases. The cDNA or gDNA used as material had been derived from T cells, B-cell-depleted T cells, or PBMCs.

In the original workflow: From reference gene primer amplification, estimates of nucleated cell counts were derived. The data were produced by immunoSEQ multiplex PCR, yet TCRdb's version contains in-frame clones alone and is incomplete. The V and J calls and clone size are taken from that table; D and trimming were inferred from the DNA. The table lists 100,000 to 150,000 clones, 75% to 85% of them singletons. V was pared by 1 base and J by 4 bases, with 4 bases between. Germline CDR1 is SGHAT and CDR2 is FQDESV (reference sequence). This CDR3 region has 12 residues. The chain recombines TRBV11-1 with TRBJ1-1; D remains ambiguous. Sequenced sample: peripheral blood. The TCR comes from a man aged 35-49 years with active or convalescent COVID-19. CDR3 loop: CASSLGATEAFF. Here the CDR3 DNA reads TGTGCCAGCAGCTTAGGGGCCACTGAAGCTTTCTTT.